This T cell receptor (beta chain) comes out of a study of cytomegalovirus exposure and HLA in healthy donors. Study-wide results and caveats: TCR beta sequences reportedly predicted most subjects' HLA-A and HLA-B alleles accurately. A link between a missense DCLRE1C variant and TCR beta V- and J-gene trimming emerged from a later analysis. In a later analysis, specific HLA alleles were associated with approximately 17,000 TCR beta sequences at a 0.05 false discovery rate.

This clone showed up just a few times. Its target is unknown. The PCR made use of 60 Vbeta and 13 Jbeta primers. Sequencing used immunoSEQ multiplex PCR; TCRdb keeps in-frame clones, though not all of them. Of fewer than 200,000 clones in the sample, approximately 80% were seen once. The CDR3 has 13 residues. The germline CDR1 and CDR2 sequences are LNHDA and SQIVND (reference sequence). V lost 4 bases and J 4 bases, leaving 9 bases between the germline ends. This rearrangement joins TRBV19 to TRBJ2-3; D may be TRBD1 (5 bases). The sample was PBMCs. This receptor was obtained from a woman under 30 in good health and CMV-seronegative. CDR3 amino acids: CASSTVGADTQYF. The CDR3 coding sequence is TGTGCCAGTAGTACAGTAGGGGCAGATACGCAGTATTTT.